This TCR beta chain was captured by sequencing in a study of T cell responses to AZD1222 COVID-19 vaccine. Overall study results and limits: The donor cohort was predominantly white British with a female majority, and clonal diversity may have been underestimated. It was only 6 or 7 AZD1222 recipients who were seropositive at baseline. No repertoire was sampled before or during the peak T cell response, only after it. Nearly half of spike-specific TCRs reportedly go after variant regions that carry no mutations.

Here immunoSEQ multiplex PCR was the method, and the copy in TCRdb shows in-frame clones only, minus some. The table records approximately 100,000 clones, around 90% of them present only once. Comments on this clone: Its antigen is undetermined.

Germline CDR1 LNHDA, CDR2 SQIVND (reference sequence). The CDR3 has 14 residues. Deletions cut 5 bases from V and 8 bases from J, with 18 bases between. This clonotype was obtained from an adult who received the AZD1222 COVID-19 vaccine. The specimen comprised peripheral blood, sampled 28 days after the second AZD1222 dose. The V and J genes are TRBV19 and TRBJ1-2; the D gene is possibly TRBD1 (5 bases). The CDR3 DNA reads TGTGCCAGTAGTCTCCGACGGGGCGAACGGGGCTACACCTTC. Its translation: CASSLRRGERGYTF.